The source of this T cell receptor (beta chain) is a study of molecular identifiers for immune sequencing clone quantification. Study-level background: For replicates, RNA isolated from approximately 20,000 or 98,000 naive CD8 cells was divided into five portions, of which four were sequenced.

The sample holds many counts of this clonotype. V lost 0 bases, J lost 2 bases, and 7 bases lay in between. Germline values: CDR1 LGHNA, CDR2 YSLEER. CDR3 length: 15 residues. Preparation methods for the bulk TCR libraries were those previously described, with listed TCR primers. MiXCR was run by TCRdb on the PCR reads, yielding one entry per CDR3 protein. The repertoire has more than 250,000 distinct CDR3 sequences, about 22% of them found once; the top ten carry 0.81%. The sequenced sample was naive CD8+ T cells from blood, with Jurkat cell RNA spiked in. Sample subset: FACS-sorted CD8+CD4-CCR7+CD45RA+ naive T cells. This TCR was sampled from a human donor in good health. Some libraries in this study had Jurkat cell RNA spiked in. The V call is TRBV4-3, the J call TRBJ2-2, with D unclear. CDR3 bases: TGCGCCAGCAGCCAAGATGCTCAAAACACCGGGGAGCTGTTTTTT. This sequence encodes CASSQDAQNTGELFF.